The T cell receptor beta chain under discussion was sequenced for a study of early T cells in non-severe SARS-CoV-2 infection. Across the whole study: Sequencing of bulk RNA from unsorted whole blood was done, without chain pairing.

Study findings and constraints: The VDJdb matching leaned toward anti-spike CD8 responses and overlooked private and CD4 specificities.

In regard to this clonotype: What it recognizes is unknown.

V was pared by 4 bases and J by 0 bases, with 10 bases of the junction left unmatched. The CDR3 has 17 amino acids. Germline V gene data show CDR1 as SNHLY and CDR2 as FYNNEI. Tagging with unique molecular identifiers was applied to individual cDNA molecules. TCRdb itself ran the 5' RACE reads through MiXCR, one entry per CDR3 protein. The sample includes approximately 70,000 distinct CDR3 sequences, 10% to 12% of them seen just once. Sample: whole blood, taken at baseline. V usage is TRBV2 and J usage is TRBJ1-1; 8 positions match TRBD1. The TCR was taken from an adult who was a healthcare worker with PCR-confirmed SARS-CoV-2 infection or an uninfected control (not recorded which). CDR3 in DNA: TGTGCCAGCAGTGTCACAGGGGGACAACGCATGAACACTGAAGCTTTCTTT. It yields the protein CASSVTGGQRMNTEAFF.